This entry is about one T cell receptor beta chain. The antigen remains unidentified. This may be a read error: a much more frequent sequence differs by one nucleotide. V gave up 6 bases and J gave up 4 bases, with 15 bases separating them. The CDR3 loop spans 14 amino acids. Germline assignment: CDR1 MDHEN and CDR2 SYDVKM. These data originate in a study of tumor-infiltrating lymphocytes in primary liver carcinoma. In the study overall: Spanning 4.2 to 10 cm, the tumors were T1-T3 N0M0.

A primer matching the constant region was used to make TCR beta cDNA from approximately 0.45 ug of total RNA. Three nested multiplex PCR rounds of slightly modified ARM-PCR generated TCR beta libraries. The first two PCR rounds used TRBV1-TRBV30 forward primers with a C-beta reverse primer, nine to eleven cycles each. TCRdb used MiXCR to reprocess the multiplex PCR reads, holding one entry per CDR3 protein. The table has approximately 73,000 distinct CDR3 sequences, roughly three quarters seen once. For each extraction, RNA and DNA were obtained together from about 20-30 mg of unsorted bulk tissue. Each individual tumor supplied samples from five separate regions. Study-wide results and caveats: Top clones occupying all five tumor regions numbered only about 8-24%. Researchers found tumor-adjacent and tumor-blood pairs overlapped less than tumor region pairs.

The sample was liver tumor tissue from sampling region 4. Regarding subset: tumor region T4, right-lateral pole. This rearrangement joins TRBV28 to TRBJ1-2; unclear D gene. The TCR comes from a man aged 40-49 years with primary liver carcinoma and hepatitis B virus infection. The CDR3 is CASRAVGAAYGYTF. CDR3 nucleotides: TGTGCCAGCAGGGCAGTGGGCGCGGCCTATGGCTACACCTTC.